What follows is one T cell receptor (beta chain) and its context. Its antigen is not identified. The data stem from a study of PD-1 blockade in classical Hodgkin lymphoma. Whole-study results and caveats: Complete responders' diversity at baseline resembled that of newly diagnosed patients.

The table came from immunoSEQ multiplex PCR; TCRdb's copy has only in-frame clones and leaves some out. The repertoire includes tens of thousands of clones, over 75% of them detected once, and about 15% sits in the top ten. Each patient experienced a relapse that followed autologous stem cell transplantation, and brentuximab vedotin exposure varied. V was trimmed by 5 bases and J by 8 bases, leaving 12 bases between them. The germline CDR1 and CDR2 sequences are MNHEY and SVGAGI. This CDR3 spans 12 amino acids. The chain joins TRBV6-5 to TRBJ1-2; tentative D call: TRBD1 (5 bases). The clonotype originates from a human donor with classical Hodgkin lymphoma. The material was peripheral blood mononuclear cells (PBMCs), obtained at baseline. CDR3 in amino acids: CASSRREQGYTF. In nucleotides, the CDR3 is TGTGCCAGCAGTCGCAGGGAGCAGGGCTACACCTTC.